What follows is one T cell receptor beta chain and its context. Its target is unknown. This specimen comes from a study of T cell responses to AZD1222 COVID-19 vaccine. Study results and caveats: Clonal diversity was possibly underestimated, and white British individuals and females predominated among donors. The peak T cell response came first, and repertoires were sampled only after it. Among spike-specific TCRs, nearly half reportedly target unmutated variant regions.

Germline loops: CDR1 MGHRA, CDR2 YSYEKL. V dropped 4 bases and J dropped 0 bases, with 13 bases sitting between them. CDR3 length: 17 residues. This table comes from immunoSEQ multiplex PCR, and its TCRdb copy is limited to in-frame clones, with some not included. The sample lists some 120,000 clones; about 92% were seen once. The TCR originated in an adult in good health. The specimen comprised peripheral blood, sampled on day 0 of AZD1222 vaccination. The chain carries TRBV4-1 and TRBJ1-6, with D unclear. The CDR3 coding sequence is TGCGCCAGCAGCCCGCAACCGGTTCCCTCCTATAATTCACCCCTCCACTTT. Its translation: CASSPQPVPSYNSPLHF.